Listed below are T cell receptor beta chains from one sample, sequenced in a study of blood T cell repertoires in COVID-19. The method was immunoSEQ multiplex PCR; TCRdb's version includes in-frame clones alone and lacks a portion of them. The top ten clones hold around 13% of a sample with tens of thousands of clones, roughly 82% of them seen once. The sample was peripheral blood. The source is a woman aged 80 or over with acute or convalescent COVID-19. Both conserved end residues are part of each CDR3. The D gene is left open where the match is weak. A row's size may be missing; if present it is once, few, many or a size class.

d_call	v_call	clone_size	j_call	cdr3_aa	cdr3_nt
TRBD2	TRBV30	.	TRBJ2-2	CAWGLAGGTGELFF	TGTGCCTGGGGACTAGCGGGAGGCACCGGGGAGCTGTTTTTT
TRBD1	TRBV19	.	TRBJ2-7	CASSPHPRQGLHEQYF	TGTGCCAGTAGTCCGCACCCGAGACAGGGGTTGCACGAGCAGTACTTC
.	TRBV27	.	TRBJ1-3	CVRKMPGSSSGNTIYF	TGTGTGCGAAAAATGCCGGGGAGTAGCTCTGGAAACACCATATATTTT
.	TRBV12-3/TRBV12-4	.	TRBJ2-3	CASSHPGEVYF	TGTGCCAGCAGTCATCCGGGAGAGGTGTATTTT
TRBD2	TRBV9	once	TRBJ2-7	CASSVGGGSLPYEQYF	TGTGCCAGCAGCGTAGGGGGCGGGAGCCTTCCCTACGAGCAGTACTTC
TRBD1	TRBV6-5	.	TRBJ1-3	CASSLNRGPGNTIYF	TGTGCCAGCAGCTTGAACAGGGGGCCTGGAAACACCATATATTTT
.	TRBV4-1	.	TRBJ2-7	CASSQYTEQYF	TGCGCCAGCAGCCAGTACACCGAGCAGTACTTC
.	TRBV2	.	TRBJ1-4	CASSDVLANEKLFF	TGTGCCAGCAGTGATGTCCTAGCTAATGAAAAACTGTTTTTT
TRBD1	TRBV5-1	few	TRBJ2-7	CASSLVAGQGHEQYF	TGCGCCAGCAGCTTGGTGGCGGGACAGGGTCACGAGCAGTACTTC
.	TRBV19	.	TRBJ1-1	CGTGRFGTEAFF	TGTGGGACGGGGAGGTTCGGCACTGAAGCTTTCTTT
TRBD2	TRBV27	.	TRBJ2-5	CASRGLASRETQYF	TGTGCCAGCAGGGGACTAGCCTCCCGGGAGACCCAGTACTTC
TRBD1	TRBV7-2	.	TRBJ1-1	CASSTTGSEAFF	TGTGCCAGCAGCACGACAGGGTCTGAAGCTTTCTTT
.	TRBV5-1	.	TRBJ2-7	CASSLGQGTTQYF	TGCGCCAGCAGCTTGGGGCAGGGTACGACGCAGTACTTC
TRBD1	TRBV7-9	.	TRBJ1-1	CASSLGRGLNTEAFF	TGTGCCAGCAGCTTAGGCAGGGGGCTGAACACTGAAGCTTTCTTT
TRBD2	TRBV9	few	TRBJ2-1	CASSPRGLAGANEQFF	TGTGCCAGCAGCCCCCGAGGACTAGCGGGAGCAAATGAGCAGTTCTTC
TRBD2	TRBV10-3	.	TRBJ2-7	CAISDRGGRASEQYF	TGTGCCATCAGTGATCGGGGCGGGAGGGCATCCGAGCAGTACTTC
.	TRBV7-3	once	TRBJ2-7	CASKRTYSSYEQYF	TGTGCCAGCAAGAGGACTTACAGCTCCTACGAGCAGTACTTC
.	TRBV5-6	.	TRBJ1-2	CASSPQANYGYTF	TGTGCCAGCAGTCCGCAGGCTAACTATGGCTACACCTTC
.	TRBV7-2	.	TRBJ1-5	CASSLIHRVSNQPQHF	TGTGCCAGCAGCTTAATTCACAGGGTTAGCAATCAGCCCCAGCATTTT
TRBD2	TRBV3-1/TRBV3-2	.	TRBJ2-7	CASSPQRGVAYEQYF	TGTGCCAGCAGCCCACAGCGGGGGGTCGCCTACGAGCAGTACTTC
.	TRBV6-2/TRBV6-3	.	TRBJ2-7	CASSYGLPYEQYF	TGTGCCAGCAGTTACGGGCTTCCCTACGAGCAGTACTTC
.	TRBV7-6	.	TRBJ2-6	CASSSTTGISGANVLTF	TGTGCCAGCAGCTCGACTACAGGGATCTCTGGGGCCAACGTCCTGACTTTC
TRBD1	TRBV4-1	.	TRBJ2-2	CASSQDQGALTNTGELFF	TGCGCCAGCAGCCAAGATCAGGGGGCGCTTACTAACACCGGGGAGCTGTTTTTT
.	TRBV10-2	once	TRBJ1-1	CASSESGQTEAFF	TGCGCCAGCAGTGAGTCAGGACAAACTGAAGCTTTCTTT
TRBD2	TRBV20-1	.	TRBJ2-7	CSASLSSGGRGEQYF	TGCAGTGCTAGTTTAAGCAGCGGGGGTAGGGGGGAGCAGTACTTC
.	TRBV27	.	TRBJ1-1	CASSPTVVGPLNTEAFF	TGTGCCAGCAGCCCTACAGTGGTGGGCCCTTTGAACACTGAAGCTTTCTTT
.	TRBV12-5	.	TRBJ2-2	CASSPSTGNTGELFF	TGTGCTAGTAGCCCCTCGACAGGGAACACCGGGGAGCTGTTTTTT
.	TRBV21-1	.	TRBJ2-3	CASSKGPLTGTSTDTQYF	TGTGCCAGCAGCAAAGGACCTTTGACAGGAACAAGCACAGATACGCAGTATTTT
TRBD1	TRBV6-6	.	TRBJ1-6	CASSYSTGGGNSPLHF	TGTGCCAGCAGTTACTCGACAGGGGGAGGTAATTCACCCCTCCACTTT
TRBD2	TRBV5-1	.	TRBJ2-5	CASSPGTSQTAGQETQYF	TGCGCCAGCAGCCCCGGGACTAGCCAAACCGCTGGGCAAGAGACCCAGTACTTC
TRBD2	TRBV6-5	.	TRBJ2-7	CASIGRGAYEQYF	TGTGCCAGCATAGGGCGGGGGGCGTACGAGCAGTACTTC
TRBD2	TRBV29-1	once	TRBJ2-7	CSVEYPLAGGRYEQYF	TGCAGCGTTGAATACCCCCTAGCGGGAGGGCGATACGAGCAGTACTTC
.	TRBV19	.	TRBJ2-7	CASSPRRRTVYEQYF	TGTGCCAGTAGTCCCCGGAGGAGGACCGTATACGAGCAGTACTTC
TRBD1	TRBV9	.	TRBJ2-7	CASSPPRDRTPTSSYEQYF	TGTGCCAGCAGCCCCCCCCGGGACAGGACCCCTACCAGCTCCTACGAGCAGTACTTC
.	TRBV12-5	.	TRBJ2-1	CASGLIDEQFF	TGTGCTAGTGGTTTGATAGATGAGCAGTTCTTC
TRBD2	TRBV7-6	.	TRBJ2-7	CASSLAESGRPYEQYF	TGTGCCAGCAGCTTAGCGGAAAGCGGGAGGCCCTACGAGCAGTACTTC
TRBD1	TRBV28	.	TRBJ1-4	CASSLLFGTGGLTNEKLFF	TGTGCCAGCAGTTTATTGTTCGGGACAGGGGGCCTCACTAATGAAAAACTGTTTTTT